This is a list of T cell receptor beta chains from one sample in a study of T cell responses to AZD1222 COVID-19 vaccine. Assay used: immunoSEQ multiplex PCR; TCRdb lists only in-frame clones, some missing. The profile shows 120,000 to 150,000 clones, roughly 90% of them singletons. The specimen was peripheral blood, collected 28 days after the second AZD1222 dose. These receptors were collected from an adult who received the AZD1222 COVID-19 vaccine. The CDR3 runs from the conserved cysteine through the conserved F or W. Fields, in order: CDR3 length, clone size, D gene, V gene, J gene, CDR3 DNA, CDR3 protein. The D gene is left open where the match is weak. Size is omitted from some rows. Given values are once, few, many or a class for expanded clones.

len: 13
abundance: NA
d_gene: NA
v_gene: TRBV6-5
j_gene: TRBJ1-3
CDR3nt: TGTGCCAGCAGCCTCCTGGAAGGAAACACCATATATTTT
CDR3aa: CASSLLEGNTIYF

len: 16
abundance: NA
d_gene: NA
v_gene: TRBV5-1
j_gene: TRBJ1-3
CDR3nt: TGCGCCAGCAGCTTGGCCGGGGGCCGGGGAGGAAACACCATATATTTT
CDR3aa: CASSLAGGRGGNTIYF

len: 14
abundance: few
d_gene: NA
v_gene: TRBV7-3
j_gene: TRBJ2-7
CDR3nt: TGTGCCAGCAGCCCAGGATCAACCTCCTACGAGCAGTACTTC
CDR3aa: CASSPGSTSYEQYF

len: 16
abundance: NA
d_gene: NA
v_gene: TRBV7-9
j_gene: TRBJ1-1
CDR3nt: TGTGCCAGCAGCTTGGAGGGACGAGGGATGAACACTGAAGCTTTCTTT
CDR3aa: CASSLEGRGMNTEAFF

len: 17
abundance: NA
d_gene: NA
v_gene: TRBV2
j_gene: TRBJ2-1
CDR3nt: TGTGCCAGCAGTGAAGTCCTCGGAGGGGAATCCTACAATGAGCAGTTCTTC
CDR3aa: CASSEVLGGESYNEQFF

len: 15
abundance: NA
d_gene: TRBD2
v_gene: TRBV6-5
j_gene: TRBJ2-3
CDR3nt: TGTGCCAGCAGTTCCCTAGCGGGAGGAGGAGATACGCAGTATTTT
CDR3aa: CASSSLAGGGDTQYF

len: 16
abundance: NA
d_gene: TRBD2
v_gene: TRBV10-2
j_gene: TRBJ2-1
CDR3nt: TGCGCCAGCAGTGAGTCAGGACTAGCGGGCTACAATGAGCAGTTCTTC
CDR3aa: CASSESGLAGYNEQFF

len: 16
abundance: NA
d_gene: NA
v_gene: TRBV5-1
j_gene: TRBJ2-5
CDR3nt: TGCGCCAGCAGCTTGGGACATGCGGGGTACCAAGAGACCCAGTACTTC
CDR3aa: CASSLGHAGYQETQYF

len: 15
abundance: NA
d_gene: NA
v_gene: TRBV7-3
j_gene: TRBJ2-2
CDR3nt: TGTGCCAGCACTAACGGGGATCTTCCCACCGGGGAGCTGTTTTTT
CDR3aa: CASTNGDLPTGELFF

len: 16
abundance: NA
d_gene: NA
v_gene: TRBV2
j_gene: TRBJ1-1
CDR3nt: TGTGCCAGCAGTGAGGGTTTGGGGCAGTTGAACACTGAAGCTTTCTTT
CDR3aa: CASSEGLGQLNTEAFF

len: 15
abundance: NA
d_gene: NA
v_gene: TRBV11-2
j_gene: TRBJ2-2
CDR3nt: TGTGCCAGCAGCCCTCGGTGGGACACCGACGGGGAGCTGTTTTTT
CDR3aa: CASSPRWDTDGELFF

len: 16
abundance: NA
d_gene: TRBD1
v_gene: TRBV9
j_gene: TRBJ2-6
CDR3nt: TGTGCCAGCAGCCCGACAGGGGTGACTGGGGCCAACGTCCTGACTTTC
CDR3aa: CASSPTGVTGANVLTF

len: 17
abundance: NA
d_gene: NA
v_gene: TRBV9
j_gene: TRBJ2-5
CDR3nt: TGTGCCAGCAGCGTAGGTATGAATAGAAGGTACCAAGAGACCCAGTACTTC
CDR3aa: CASSVGMNRRYQETQYF

len: 16
abundance: NA
d_gene: TRBD1
v_gene: TRBV7-8
j_gene: TRBJ1-2
CDR3nt: TGTGCCAGCAGCCCGGGACAGGGGGGGGGAAACTATGGCTACACCTTC
CDR3aa: CASSPGQGGGNYGYTF

len: 12
abundance: NA
d_gene: NA
v_gene: TRBV6-1
j_gene: TRBJ1-2
CDR3nt: TGTGCCAGCAGTGAAATCGGGGGCCGATACACCTTC
CDR3aa: CASSEIGGRYTF

len: 16
abundance: NA
d_gene: TRBD1
v_gene: TRBV7-8
j_gene: TRBJ1-5
CDR3nt: TGTGCCAGCCTACCCGGGCGGGACAGGGCTAATCAGCCCCAGCATTTT
CDR3aa: CASLPGRDRANQPQHF

len: 15
abundance: NA
d_gene: NA
v_gene: TRBV7-6
j_gene: TRBJ1-2
CDR3nt: TGTGCCAGCAGCTTAGGTCACAGCCCTAACTATGGCTACACCTTC
CDR3aa: CASSLGHSPNYGYTF

len: 16
abundance: NA
d_gene: NA
v_gene: TRBV5-1
j_gene: TRBJ1-4
CDR3nt: TGCGCCAGCAGCTCCTCCGTAGCAGACGTCGGTGAAAAACTGTTTTTT
CDR3aa: CASSSSVADVGEKLFF

len: 14
abundance: NA
d_gene: TRBD1
v_gene: TRBV9
j_gene: TRBJ1-1
CDR3nt: TGTGCCAGCAGCTCGGGACAGGGGGTCACTGAAGCTTTCTTT
CDR3aa: CASSSGQGVTEAFF

len: 13
abundance: NA
d_gene: NA
v_gene: TRBV30
j_gene: TRBJ2-5
CDR3nt: TGTGCCTGGAGTGGCGTTAGCAGAGAGACCCAGTACTTC
CDR3aa: CAWSGVSRETQYF

len: 15
abundance: once
d_gene: NA
v_gene: TRBV5-1
j_gene: TRBJ2-1
CDR3nt: TGCGCCAGCAGCTTGGAAGTAGGGGTGTACAATGAGCAGTTCTTC
CDR3aa: CASSLEVGVYNEQFF

len: 14
abundance: once
d_gene: NA
v_gene: TRBV5-1
j_gene: TRBJ2-5
CDR3nt: TGCGCCAGCAGCTTGGGACAAACCGCGGAGACCCAGTACTTC
CDR3aa: CASSLGQTAETQYF

len: 14
abundance: NA
d_gene: NA
v_gene: TRBV12-5
j_gene: TRBJ2-3
CDR3nt: TGTGCTAGTGGAACTAGGGGCGGCACAGATACGCAGTATTTT
CDR3aa: CASGTRGGTDTQYF

len: 14
abundance: NA
d_gene: NA
v_gene: TRBV12-5
j_gene: TRBJ2-5
CDR3nt: TGTGCTAGTGGTCCGGATCTTTCCCAAGAGACCCAGTACTTC
CDR3aa: CASGPDLSQETQYF